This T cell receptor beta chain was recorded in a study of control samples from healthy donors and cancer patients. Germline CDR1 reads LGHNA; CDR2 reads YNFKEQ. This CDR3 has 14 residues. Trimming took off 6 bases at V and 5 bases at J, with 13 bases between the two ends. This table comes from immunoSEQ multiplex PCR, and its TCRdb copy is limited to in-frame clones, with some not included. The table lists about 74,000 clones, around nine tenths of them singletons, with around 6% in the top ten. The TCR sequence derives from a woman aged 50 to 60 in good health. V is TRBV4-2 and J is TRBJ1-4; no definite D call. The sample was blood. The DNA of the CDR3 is TGTGCCAGCAGGGCCGGACTCCAGAATGAAAAACTGTTTTTT. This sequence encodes CASRAGLQNEKLFF.